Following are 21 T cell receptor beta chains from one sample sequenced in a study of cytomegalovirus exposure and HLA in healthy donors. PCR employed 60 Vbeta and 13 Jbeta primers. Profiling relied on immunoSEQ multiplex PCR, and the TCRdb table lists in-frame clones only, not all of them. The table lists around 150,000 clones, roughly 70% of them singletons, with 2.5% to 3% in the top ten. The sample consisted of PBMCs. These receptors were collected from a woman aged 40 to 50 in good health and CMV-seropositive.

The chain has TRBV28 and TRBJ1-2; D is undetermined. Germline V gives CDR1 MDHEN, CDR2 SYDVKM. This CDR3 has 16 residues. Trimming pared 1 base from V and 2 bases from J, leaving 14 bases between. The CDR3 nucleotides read TGTGCCAGCAGTTTATCCACCCCGAGGCAGAACTATGGCTACACCTTC. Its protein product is CASSLSTPRQNYGYTF.

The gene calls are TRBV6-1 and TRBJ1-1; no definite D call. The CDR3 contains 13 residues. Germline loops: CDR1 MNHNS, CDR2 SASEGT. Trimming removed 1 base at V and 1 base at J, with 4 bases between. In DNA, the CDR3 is TGTGCCAGCAGTGAAGTTAGGAACACTGAAGCTTTCTTT. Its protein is CASSEVRNTEAFF.

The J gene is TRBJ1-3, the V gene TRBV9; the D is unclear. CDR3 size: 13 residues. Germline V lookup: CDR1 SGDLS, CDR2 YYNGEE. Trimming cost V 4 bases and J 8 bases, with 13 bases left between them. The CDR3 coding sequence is TGTGCCAGCAGCTTAAGACCACGGGACACCATATATTTT. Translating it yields CASSLRPRDTIYF.

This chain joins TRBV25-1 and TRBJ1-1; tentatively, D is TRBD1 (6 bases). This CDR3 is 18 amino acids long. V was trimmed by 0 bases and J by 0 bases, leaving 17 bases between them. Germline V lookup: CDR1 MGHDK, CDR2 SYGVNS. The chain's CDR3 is CASSEYSIPQGMNTEAFF. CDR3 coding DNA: TGTGCCAGCAGTGAATACTCTATACCCCAGGGGATGAACACTGAAGCTTTCTTT.

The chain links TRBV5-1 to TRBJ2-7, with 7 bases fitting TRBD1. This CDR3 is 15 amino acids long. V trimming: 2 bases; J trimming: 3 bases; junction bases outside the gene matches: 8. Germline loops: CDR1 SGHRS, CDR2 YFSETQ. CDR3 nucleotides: TGCGCCAGCAGCTTCGGGACAGCGAACCTCTACGAGCAGTACTTC. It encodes CASSFGTANLYEQYF.

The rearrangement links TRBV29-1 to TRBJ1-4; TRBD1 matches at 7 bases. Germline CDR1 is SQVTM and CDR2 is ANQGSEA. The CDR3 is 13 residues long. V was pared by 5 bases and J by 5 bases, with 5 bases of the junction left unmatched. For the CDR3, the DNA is TGCAGCGTTTACGGGACAGCGAATGAAAAACTGTTTTTT. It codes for CSVYGTANEKLFF.

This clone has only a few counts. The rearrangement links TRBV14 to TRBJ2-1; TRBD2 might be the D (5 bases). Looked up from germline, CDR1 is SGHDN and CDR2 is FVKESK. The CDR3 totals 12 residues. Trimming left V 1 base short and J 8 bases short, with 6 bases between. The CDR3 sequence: CASSQGGYEQFF. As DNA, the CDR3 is TGTGCCAGCAGCCAAGGAGGGTATGAGCAGTTCTTC. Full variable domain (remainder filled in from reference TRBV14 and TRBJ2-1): EAGVTQFPSHSVIEKGQTVTLRCDPISGHDNLYWYRRVMGKEIKFLLHFVKESKQDESGMPNNRFLAERTGGTYSTLKVQPAELEDSGVYFCASSQGGYEQFFGPGTRLTVL.

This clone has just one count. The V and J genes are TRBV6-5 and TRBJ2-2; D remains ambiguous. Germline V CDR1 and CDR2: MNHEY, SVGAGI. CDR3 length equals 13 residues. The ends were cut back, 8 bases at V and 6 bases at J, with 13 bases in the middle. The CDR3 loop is CASAIVRAGELFF. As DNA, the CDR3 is TGTGCCAGCGCCATCGTACGCGCCGGGGAGCTGTTTTTT.

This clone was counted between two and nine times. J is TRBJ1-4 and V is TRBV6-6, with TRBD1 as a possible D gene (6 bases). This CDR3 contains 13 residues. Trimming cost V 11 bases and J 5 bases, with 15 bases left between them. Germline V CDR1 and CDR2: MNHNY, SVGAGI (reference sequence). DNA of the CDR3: TGTGCCGGGGCCGGGGGGGCGAATGAAAAACTGTTTTTT. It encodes CAGAGGANEKLFF.

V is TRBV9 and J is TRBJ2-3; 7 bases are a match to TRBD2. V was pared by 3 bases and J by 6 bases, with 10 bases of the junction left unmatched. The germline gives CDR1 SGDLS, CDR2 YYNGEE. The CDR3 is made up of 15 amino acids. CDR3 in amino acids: CASSAVDGGIDTQYF. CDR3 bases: TGTGCCAGCAGCGCGGTAGACGGGGGGATCGATACGCAGTATTTT.

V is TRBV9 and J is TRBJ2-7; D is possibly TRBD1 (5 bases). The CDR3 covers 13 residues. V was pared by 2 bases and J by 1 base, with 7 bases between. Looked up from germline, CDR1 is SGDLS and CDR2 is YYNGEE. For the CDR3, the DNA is TGTGCCAGCAGCGTGACAGAATCCTACGAGCAGTACTTC. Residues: CASSVTESYEQYF.

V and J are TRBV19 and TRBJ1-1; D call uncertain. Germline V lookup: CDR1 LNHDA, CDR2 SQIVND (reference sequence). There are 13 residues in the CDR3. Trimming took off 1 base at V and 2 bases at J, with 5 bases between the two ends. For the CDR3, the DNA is TGTGCCAGTAGTATAGTTATCAACACTGAAGCTTTCTTT. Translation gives CASSIVINTEAFF. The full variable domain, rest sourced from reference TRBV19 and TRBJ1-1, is DGGITQSPKYLFRKEGQNVTLSCEQNLNHDAMYWYRQDPGQGLRLIYYSQIVNDFQKGDIAEGYSVSREKKESFPLTVTSAQKNPTAFYLCASSIVINTEAFFGQGTRLTVV.

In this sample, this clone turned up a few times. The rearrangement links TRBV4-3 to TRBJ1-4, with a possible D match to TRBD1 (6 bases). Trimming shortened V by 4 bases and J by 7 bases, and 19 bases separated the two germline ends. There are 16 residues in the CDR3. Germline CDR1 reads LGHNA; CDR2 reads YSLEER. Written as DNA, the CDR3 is TGCGCCAGCAGCCCCCTTGGGACAAGGAGAGGTGAAAAACTGTTTTTT. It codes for CASSPLGTRRGEKLFF.

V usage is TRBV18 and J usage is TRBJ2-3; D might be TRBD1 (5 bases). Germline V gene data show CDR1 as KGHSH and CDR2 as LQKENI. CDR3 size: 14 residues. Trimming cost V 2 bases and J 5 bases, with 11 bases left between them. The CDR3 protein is CASSPATVLDTQYF. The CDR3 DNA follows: TGTGCCAGCTCACCAGCGACAGTTTTAGATACGCAGTATTTT.

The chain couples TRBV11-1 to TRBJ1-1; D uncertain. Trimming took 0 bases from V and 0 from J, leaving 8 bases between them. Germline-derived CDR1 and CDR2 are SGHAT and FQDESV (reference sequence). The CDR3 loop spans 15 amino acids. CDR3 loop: CASSLAGPLNTEAFF. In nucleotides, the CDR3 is TGTGCCAGCAGCTTAGCGGGCCCCTTGAACACTGAAGCTTTCTTT.

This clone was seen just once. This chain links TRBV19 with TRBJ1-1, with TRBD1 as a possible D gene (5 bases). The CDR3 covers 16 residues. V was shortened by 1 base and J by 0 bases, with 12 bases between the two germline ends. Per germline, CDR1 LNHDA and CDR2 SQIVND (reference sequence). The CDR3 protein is CASSIAAGRMNTEAFF. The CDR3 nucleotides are TGTGCCAGTAGTATAGCAGCGGGACGGATGAACACTGAAGCTTTCTTT.

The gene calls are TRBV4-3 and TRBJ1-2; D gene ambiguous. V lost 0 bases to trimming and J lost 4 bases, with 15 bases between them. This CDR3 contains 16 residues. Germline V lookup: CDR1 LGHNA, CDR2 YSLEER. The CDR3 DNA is TGCGCCAGCAGCCAAGATCCCGGGGAAAATGTCTATGGCTACACCTTC. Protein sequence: CASSQDPGENVYGYTF.

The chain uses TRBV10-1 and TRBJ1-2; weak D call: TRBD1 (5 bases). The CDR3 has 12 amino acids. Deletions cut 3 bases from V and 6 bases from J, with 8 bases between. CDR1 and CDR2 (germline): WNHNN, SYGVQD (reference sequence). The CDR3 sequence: CASSEGGDGYTF. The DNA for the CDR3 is TGCGCCAGCAGTGAAGGAGGGGATGGCTACACCTTC.

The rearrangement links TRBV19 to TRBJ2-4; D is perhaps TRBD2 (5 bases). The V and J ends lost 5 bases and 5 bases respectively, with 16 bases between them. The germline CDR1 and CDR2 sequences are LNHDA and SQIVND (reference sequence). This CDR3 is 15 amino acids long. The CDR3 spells CASSSRTFTQNIQYF. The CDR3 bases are TGTGCCAGTAGTTCTAGGACTTTTACCCAAAACATTCAGTACTTC.

CDR3 loop: CASSISGRPTDTQYF. The CDR3 DNA reads TGTGCCAGCAGTATTAGCGGGAGGCCCACAGATACGCAGTATTTT. The J gene is TRBJ2-3, the V gene TRBV6-5, with TRBD2 identical over 10 bases. This CDR3 region has 15 residues. Germline assignment: CDR1 MNHEY and CDR2 SVGAGI. Trimming cost V 5 bases and J 2 bases; bases outside gene matches: 4.

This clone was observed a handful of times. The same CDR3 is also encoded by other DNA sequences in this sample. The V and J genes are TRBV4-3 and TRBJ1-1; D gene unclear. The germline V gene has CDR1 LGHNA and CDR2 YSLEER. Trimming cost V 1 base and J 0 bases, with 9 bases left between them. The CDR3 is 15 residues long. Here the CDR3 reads CASSQAPTLNTEAFF. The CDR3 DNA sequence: TGCGCCAGCAGCCAAGCCCCGACACTGAACACTGAAGCTTTCTTT.